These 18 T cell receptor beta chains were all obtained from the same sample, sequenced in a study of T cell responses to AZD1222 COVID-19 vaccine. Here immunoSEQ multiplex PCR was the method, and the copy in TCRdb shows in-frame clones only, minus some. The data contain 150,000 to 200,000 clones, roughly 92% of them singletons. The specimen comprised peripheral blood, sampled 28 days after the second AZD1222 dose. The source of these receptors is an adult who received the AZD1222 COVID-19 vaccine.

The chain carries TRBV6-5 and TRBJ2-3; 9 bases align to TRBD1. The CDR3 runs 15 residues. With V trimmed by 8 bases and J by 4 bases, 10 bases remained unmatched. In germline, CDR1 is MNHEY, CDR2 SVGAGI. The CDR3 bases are TGTGCCAGCGGCCAGGGACAGGGAAGTCCAGATACGCAGTATTTT. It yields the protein CASGQGQGSPDTQYF.

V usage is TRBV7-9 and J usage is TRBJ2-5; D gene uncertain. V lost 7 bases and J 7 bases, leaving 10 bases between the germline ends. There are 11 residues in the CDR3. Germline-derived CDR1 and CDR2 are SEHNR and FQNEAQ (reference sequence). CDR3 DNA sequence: TGTGCCAGCACCCTTACGGGGACCCAGTACTTC. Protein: CASTLTGTQYF.

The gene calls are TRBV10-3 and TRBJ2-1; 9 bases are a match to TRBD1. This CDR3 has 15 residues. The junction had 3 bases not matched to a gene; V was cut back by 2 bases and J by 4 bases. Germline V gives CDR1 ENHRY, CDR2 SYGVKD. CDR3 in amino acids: CAISEVGTGYNEQFF. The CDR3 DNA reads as TGTGCCATCAGTGAGGTGGGGACAGGGTACAATGAGCAGTTCTTC.

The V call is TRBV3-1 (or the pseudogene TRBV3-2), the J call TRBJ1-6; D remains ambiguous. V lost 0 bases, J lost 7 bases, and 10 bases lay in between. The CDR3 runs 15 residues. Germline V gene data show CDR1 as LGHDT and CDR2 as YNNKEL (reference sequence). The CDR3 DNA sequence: TGTGCCAGCAGCCAAGACCCAGGAGGGAATTCACCCCTCCACTTT. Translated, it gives CASSQDPGGNSPLHF.

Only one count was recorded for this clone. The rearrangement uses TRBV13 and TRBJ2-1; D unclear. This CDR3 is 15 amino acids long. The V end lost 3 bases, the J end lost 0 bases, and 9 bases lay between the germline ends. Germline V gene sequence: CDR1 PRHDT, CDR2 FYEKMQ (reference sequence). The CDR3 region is CASSLGRYSYNEQFF. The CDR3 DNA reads TGTGCCAGCAGCTTGGGCAGGTACTCCTACAATGAGCAGTTCTTC.

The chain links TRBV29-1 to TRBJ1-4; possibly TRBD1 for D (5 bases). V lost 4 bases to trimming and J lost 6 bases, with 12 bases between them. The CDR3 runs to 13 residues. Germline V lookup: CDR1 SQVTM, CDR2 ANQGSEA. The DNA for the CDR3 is TGCAGCGTTGTCGGAACGGGGGATGAAAAACTGTTTTTT. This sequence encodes CSVVGTGDEKLFF.

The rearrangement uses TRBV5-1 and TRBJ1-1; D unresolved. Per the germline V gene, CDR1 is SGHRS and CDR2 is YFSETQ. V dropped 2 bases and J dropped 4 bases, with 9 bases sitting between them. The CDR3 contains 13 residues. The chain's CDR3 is CASSFSRSTEAFF. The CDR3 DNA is TGCGCCAGCAGCTTTTCCCGGTCCACTGAAGCTTTCTTT.

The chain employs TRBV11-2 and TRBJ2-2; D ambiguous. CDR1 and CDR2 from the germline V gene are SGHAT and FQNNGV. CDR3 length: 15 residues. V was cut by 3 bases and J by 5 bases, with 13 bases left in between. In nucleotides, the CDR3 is TGTGCCAGCAGCTTGGAGAGAGTTTGGACCGGGGAGCTGTTTTTT. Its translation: CASSLERVWTGELFF. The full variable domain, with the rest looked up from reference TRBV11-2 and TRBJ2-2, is EAGVAQSPRYKIIEKRQSVAFWCNPISGHATLYWYQQILGQGPKLLIQFQNNGVVDDSQLPKDRFSAERLKGVDSTLKIQPAKLEDSAVYLCASSLERVWTGELFFGEGSRLTVL.

This CDR3 is CASRSGQQETQYF. The CDR3 DNA reads as TGTGCCAGCAGGTCGGGACAGCAAGAGACCCAGTACTTC. V and J are TRBV12-3 or TRBV12-4 and TRBJ2-5, with 7 bases aligning to TRBD1. CDR3 length: 13 residues. J gave up 2 bases and V 6 bases, and 3 bases lay outside the gene matches.

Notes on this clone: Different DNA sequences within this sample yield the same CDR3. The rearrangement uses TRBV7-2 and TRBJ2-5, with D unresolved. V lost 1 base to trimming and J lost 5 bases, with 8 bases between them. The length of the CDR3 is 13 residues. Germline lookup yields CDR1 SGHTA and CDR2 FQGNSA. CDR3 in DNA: TGTGCCAGCAGCTTAGTTGTCGGCGAGACCCAGTACTTC. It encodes CASSLVVGETQYF.

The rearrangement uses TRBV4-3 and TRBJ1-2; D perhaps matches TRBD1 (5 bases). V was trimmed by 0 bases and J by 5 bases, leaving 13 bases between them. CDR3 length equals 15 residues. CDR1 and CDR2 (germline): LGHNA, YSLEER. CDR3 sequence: CASSQDPARAYGYTF. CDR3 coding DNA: TGCGCCAGCAGCCAAGATCCAGCCAGGGCTTATGGCTACACCTTC.

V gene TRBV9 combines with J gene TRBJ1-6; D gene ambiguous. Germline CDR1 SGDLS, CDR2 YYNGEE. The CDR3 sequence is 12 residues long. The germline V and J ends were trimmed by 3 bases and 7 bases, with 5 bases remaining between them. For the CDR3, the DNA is TGTGCCAGCAGCGCCGTCAATTCACCCCTCCACTTT. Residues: CASSAVNSPLHF.

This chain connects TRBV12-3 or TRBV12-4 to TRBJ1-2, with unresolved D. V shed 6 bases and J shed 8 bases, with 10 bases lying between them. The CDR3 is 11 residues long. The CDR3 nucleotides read TGTGCCAGCAGGCATCCAGAAGGCTACACCTTC. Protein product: CASRHPEGYTF.

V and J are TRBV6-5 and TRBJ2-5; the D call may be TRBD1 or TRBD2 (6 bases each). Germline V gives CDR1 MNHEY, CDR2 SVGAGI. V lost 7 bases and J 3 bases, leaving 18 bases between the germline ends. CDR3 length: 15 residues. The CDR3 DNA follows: TGTGCCAGCAAGATAGACTGGGGGGCTGAAGAGACCCAGTACTTC. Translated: CASKIDWGAEETQYF.

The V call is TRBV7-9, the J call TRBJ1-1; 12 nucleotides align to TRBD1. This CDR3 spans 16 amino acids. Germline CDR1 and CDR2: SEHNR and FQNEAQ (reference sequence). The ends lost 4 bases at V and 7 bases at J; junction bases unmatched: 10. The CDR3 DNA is TGTGCCAGCAGCTCTTCCGGGACAGGGGGCTTAAGTGAAGCTTTCTTT. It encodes CASSSSGTGGLSEAFF.

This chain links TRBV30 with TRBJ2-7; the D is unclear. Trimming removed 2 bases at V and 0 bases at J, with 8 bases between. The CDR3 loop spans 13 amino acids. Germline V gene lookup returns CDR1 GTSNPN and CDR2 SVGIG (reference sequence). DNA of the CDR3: TGTGCCTGGAGTCGGCAGGACTCCTACGAGCAGTACTTC. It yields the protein CAWSRQDSYEQYF.

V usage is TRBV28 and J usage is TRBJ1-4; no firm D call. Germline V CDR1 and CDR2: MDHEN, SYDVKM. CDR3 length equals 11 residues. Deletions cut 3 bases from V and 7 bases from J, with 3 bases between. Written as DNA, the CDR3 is TGTGCCAGCAGTTTTTTTGAAAAACTGTTTTTT. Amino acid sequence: CASSFFEKLFF.

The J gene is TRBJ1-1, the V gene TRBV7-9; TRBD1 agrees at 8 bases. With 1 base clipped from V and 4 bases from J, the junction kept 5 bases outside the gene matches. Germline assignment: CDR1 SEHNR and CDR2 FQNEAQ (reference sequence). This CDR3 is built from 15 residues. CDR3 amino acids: CASSLGQGAGTEAFF. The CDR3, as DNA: TGTGCCAGCAGCTTAGGGCAGGGGGCGGGCACTGAAGCTTTCTTT.